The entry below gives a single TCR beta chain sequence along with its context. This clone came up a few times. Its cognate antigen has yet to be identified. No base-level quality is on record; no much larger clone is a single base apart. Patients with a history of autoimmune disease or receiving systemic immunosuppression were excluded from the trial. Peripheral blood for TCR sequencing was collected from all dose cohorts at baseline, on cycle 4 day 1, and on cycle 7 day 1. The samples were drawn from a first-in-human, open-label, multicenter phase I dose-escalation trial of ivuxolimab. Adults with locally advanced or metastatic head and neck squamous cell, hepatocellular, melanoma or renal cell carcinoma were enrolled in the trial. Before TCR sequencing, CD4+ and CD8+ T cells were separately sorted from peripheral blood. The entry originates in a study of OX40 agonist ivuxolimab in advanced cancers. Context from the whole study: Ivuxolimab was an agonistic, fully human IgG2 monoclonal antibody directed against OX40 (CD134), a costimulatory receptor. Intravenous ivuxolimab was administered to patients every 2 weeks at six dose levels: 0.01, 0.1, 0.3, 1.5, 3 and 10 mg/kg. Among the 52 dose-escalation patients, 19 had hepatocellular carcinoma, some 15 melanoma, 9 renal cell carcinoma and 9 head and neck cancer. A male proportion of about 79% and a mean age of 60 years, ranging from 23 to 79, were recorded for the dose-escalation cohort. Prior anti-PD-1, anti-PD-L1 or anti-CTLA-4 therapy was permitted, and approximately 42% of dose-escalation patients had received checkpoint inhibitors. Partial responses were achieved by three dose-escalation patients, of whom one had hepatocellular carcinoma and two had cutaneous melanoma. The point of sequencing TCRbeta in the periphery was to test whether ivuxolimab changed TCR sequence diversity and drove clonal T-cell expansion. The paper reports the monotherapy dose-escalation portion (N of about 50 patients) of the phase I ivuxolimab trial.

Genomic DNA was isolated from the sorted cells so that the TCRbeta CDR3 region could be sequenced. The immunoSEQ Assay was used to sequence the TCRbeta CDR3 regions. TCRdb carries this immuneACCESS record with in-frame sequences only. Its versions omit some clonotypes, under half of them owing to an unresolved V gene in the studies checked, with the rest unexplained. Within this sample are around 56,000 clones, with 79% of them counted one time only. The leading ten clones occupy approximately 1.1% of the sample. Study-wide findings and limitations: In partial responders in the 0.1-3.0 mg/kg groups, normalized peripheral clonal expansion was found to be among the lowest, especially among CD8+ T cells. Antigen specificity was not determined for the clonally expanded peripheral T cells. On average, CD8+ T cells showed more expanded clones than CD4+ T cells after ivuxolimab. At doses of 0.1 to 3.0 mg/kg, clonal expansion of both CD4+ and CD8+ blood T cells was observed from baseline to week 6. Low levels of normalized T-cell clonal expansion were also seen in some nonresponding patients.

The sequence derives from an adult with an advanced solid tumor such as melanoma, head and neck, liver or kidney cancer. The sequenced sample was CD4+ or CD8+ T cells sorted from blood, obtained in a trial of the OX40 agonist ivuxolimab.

In nucleotide form, the sequence is TGTGCCAGCAGCTTTGACGGACAGATCAACTATGGCTACACCTTC. Its translation is CASSFDGQINYGYTF. This sequence uses TRBV7-9 and TRBJ1-2; TRBD1 is perhaps the D gene, given 6 matching bases. The germline V gene encodes CDR1 SEHNR and CDR2 FQNEAQ (reference sequence). The junction carries 13 bases between V and J, which are trimmed by 3 bases and 2 bases respectively. The CDR3 spans 15 residues, from the cysteine through the phenylalanine. Of the read, only the CDR3 DNA is kept; its 45 bases are in frame from base 1.